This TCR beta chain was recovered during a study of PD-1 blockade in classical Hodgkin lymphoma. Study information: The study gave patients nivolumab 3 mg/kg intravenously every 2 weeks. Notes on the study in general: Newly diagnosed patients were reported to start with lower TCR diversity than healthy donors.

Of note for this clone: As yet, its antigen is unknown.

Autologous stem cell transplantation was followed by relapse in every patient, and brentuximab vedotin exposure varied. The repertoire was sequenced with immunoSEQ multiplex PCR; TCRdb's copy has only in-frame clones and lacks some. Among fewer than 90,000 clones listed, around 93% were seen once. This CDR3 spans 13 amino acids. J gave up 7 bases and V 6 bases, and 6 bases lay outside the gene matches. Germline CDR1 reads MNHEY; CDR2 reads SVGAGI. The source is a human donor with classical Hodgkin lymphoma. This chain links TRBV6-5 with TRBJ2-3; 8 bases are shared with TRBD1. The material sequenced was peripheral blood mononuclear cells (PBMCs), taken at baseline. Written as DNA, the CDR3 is TGTGCCAGCAGCAATACAGGGGGGCATACGCAGTATTTT. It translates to CASSNTGGHTQYF.